Below are 31 T cell receptor beta chains sequenced from a single sample in a study of cytotoxic CD8 clonotypes in ibrutinib-treated CLL. The assay was immunoSEQ multiplex PCR, and TCRdb's table has in-frame clones only and misses some. The table includes approximately 92,000 clones, 77% detected once. The sequencing here drew on PBMCs, taken after 24 months of ibrutinib treatment. The origin of the receptors is a human donor with chronic lymphocytic leukemia.

The V call is TRBV30, the J call TRBJ1-6; D gene unclear. Germline lookup yields CDR1 GTSNPN and CDR2 SVGIG (reference sequence). The V gene lost 0 bases and the J gene lost 6 bases, with 6 bases spanning the gap. CDR3 length: 13 residues. This chain's CDR3 is CAWSVGLNSPLHF. The CDR3 DNA reads TGTGCCTGGAGTGTAGGGCTTAATTCACCCCTCCACTTT.

The chain joins TRBV6-6 to TRBJ1-2; no clear D. The CDR3 sequence is 15 residues long. CDR1 is MNHNY, CDR2 SVGAGI, per germline (reference sequence). V was trimmed by 2 bases and J by 3 bases, leaving 13 bases between them. CDR3 region: CASSYDPGSYYGYTF. The CDR3 nucleotides are TGTGCCAGCAGTTACGATCCGGGTTCGTACTATGGCTACACCTTC.

This chain connects TRBV7-3 to TRBJ2-2; possibly TRBD2 for D (6 bases). The CDR3 is 16 amino acids. Deletions cut 2 bases from V and 5 bases from J, with 15 bases between. Per the germline V gene, CDR1 is SGHTA and CDR2 is FQGTGA. This CDR3 reads CASSLAGSVGTGELFF. In nucleotides, the CDR3 is TGTGCCAGCAGCTTAGCCGGGAGTGTGGGGACCGGGGAGCTGTTTTTT.

The CDR3 nucleotides read TGTGCCAGTAGCGAAGGCTACTATAGCAATCAGCCCCAGCATTTT. Protein sequence: CASSEGYYSNQPQHF. The chain uses TRBV19 and TRBJ1-5; D ambiguous. The CDR3 contains 15 residues. The V gene's germline CDR1 is LNHDA and CDR2 SQIVND (reference sequence). V was pared by 6 bases and J by 0 bases, with 12 bases between. The full variable domain, in which reference TRBV19 and TRBJ1-5 provide the parts outside the CDR3, is DGGITQSPKYLFRKEGQNVTLSCEQNLNHDAMYWYRQDPGQGLRLIYYSQIVNDFQKGDIAEGYSVSREKKESFPLTVTSAQKNPTAFYLCASSEGYYSNQPQHFGDGTRLSIL.

The chain couples TRBV7-2 to TRBJ2-7, with TRBD2 matching over 10 bases. This CDR3 spans 14 amino acids. J was trimmed by 5 bases and V by 5 bases; bases with no gene match: 6. Germline V gives CDR1 SGHTA, CDR2 FQGNSA. CDR3 protein: CASSPTSGLNEQYF. The CDR3 region has the DNA TGTGCCAGCAGCCCGACTAGCGGGTTGAACGAGCAGTACTTC.

The chain uses TRBV28 and TRBJ2-1; no clear D gene. The V end was cut by 9 bases, the J end by 1 base, with 4 bases between. Germline V CDR1 and CDR2: MDHEN, SYDVKM. This CDR3 is 11 amino acids long. This CDR3 is CARASYNEQFF. CDR3 coding DNA: TGTGCCAGGGCATCCTACAATGAGCAGTTCTTC.

This clone has only a few counts. V and J are TRBV9 and TRBJ2-1, with D maybe TRBD2 (6 bases). This CDR3 is built from 14 residues. Trimming cost V 0 bases and J 10 bases, with 14 bases left between them. Germline lookup yields CDR1 SGDLS and CDR2 YYNGEE. The CDR3 DNA is TGTGCCAGCAGCGTAGAAAGAGGGCGGGAAGAGCAGTTCTTC. Its translation is CASSVERGREEQFF.

The J gene is TRBJ1-5, the V gene TRBV11-2; 12 nucleotides agree with TRBD1. Germline assignment: CDR1 SGHAT and CDR2 FQNNGV. The ends lost 4 bases at V and 4 bases at J; junction bases unmatched: 5. This CDR3 contains 16 residues. CDR3 bases: TGTGCCAGCAGCTCAGGGGACAGGGGGCGTAATCAGCCCCAGCATTTT. Its translation is CASSSGDRGRNQPQHF.

The genes are TRBV5-1 and TRBJ2-3, with unresolved D. CDR3 size: 13 residues. Trimming removed 5 bases from V and 5 bases from J, with 12 bases in between. Germline CDR1 is SGHRS and CDR2 is YFSETQ. The CDR3 DNA is TGCGCCAGCAGGCCTGGACCCCAAGATACGCAGTATTTT. As protein: CASRPGPQDTQYF.

This chain connects TRBV7-2 to TRBJ2-4; TRBD2 matches at 14 bases. The CDR3 totals 18 residues. V dropped 4 bases and J dropped 0; count of bases not matched to a gene: 5. Germline V CDR1 and CDR2: SGHTA, FQGNSA. CDR3 DNA: TGTGCCAGCAGCTCGGGACTAGCGGGAGCCTTAGCCAAAAACATTCAGTACTTC. This translates into CASSSGLAGALAKNIQYF.

In this sample, this clone turned up once. V is TRBV6-1 and J is TRBJ2-3, with 11 bases matching TRBD2. The CDR3 totals 13 residues. V lost 7 bases, J lost 6 bases, and 3 bases stayed unmatched. Germline-derived CDR1 and CDR2 are MNHNS and SASEGT. The CDR3 protein is CASNLAGGDTQYF. For the CDR3, the DNA is TGTGCCAGCAATCTAGCGGGAGGTGATACGCAGTATTTT.

The CDR3, as DNA: TGTGCCAGCAGCGAGCAAGCGGGTGGTACCGGGACCCAGTACTTC. Protein product: CASSEQAGGTGTQYF. V and J are TRBV9 and TRBJ2-5, with a tentative D call TRBD2 (6 bases). The germline V gene has CDR1 SGDLS and CDR2 YYNGEE. Trimming left V 3 bases short and J 7 bases short, with 19 bases between. The CDR3 has 15 amino acids.

Only one count was recorded for this clone. The V and J genes are TRBV18 and TRBJ1-6; maybe TRBD1 (5 bases). With 0 bases removed from V and 7 bases from J, the gap between germline ends came to 16 bases. There are 17 residues in the CDR3. CDR1 is KGHSH and CDR2 is LQKENI in the germline V gene. The CDR3 region has the DNA TGTGCCAGCTCACCACCGTCTCAGGCTGGGGCGAATTCACCCCTCCACTTT. It is translated as CASSPPSQAGANSPLHF.

The chain couples TRBV7-9 to TRBJ2-1, with D perhaps given as TRBD1 or TRBD2 (5 bases each). The CDR3 has 16 residues. Trimming removed 3 bases from V and 1 base from J, with 13 bases in between. Germline loops: CDR1 SEHNR, CDR2 FQNEAQ (reference sequence). The CDR3 nucleotides are TGTGCCAGCAGCTTTTGGGGGTCAGGATCCTACAATGAGCAGTTCTTC. Its protein product is CASSFWGSGSYNEQFF.

The V gene is TRBV27, the J gene TRBJ1-1; 11 nucleotides line up with TRBD1. Trimming removed 6 bases from V and 5 bases from J; junction bases left unmatched: 14. Germline V gives CDR1 MNHEY, CDR2 SMNVEV (reference sequence). The CDR3 has 17 residues. The CDR3, as DNA: TGTGCCAGCAGCCCATGGACAGGGGGCGTAAAGGGTACTGAAGCTTTCTTT. It codes for CASSPWTGGVKGTEAFF.

V is TRBV2 and J is TRBJ1-1, with TRBD1 matching 8 bases. The CDR3 runs to 14 residues. Looked up from germline, CDR1 is SNHLY and CDR2 is FYNNEI. Germline trimming cut 3 bases from V and 10 bases from J; bases unmatched to any gene: 10. CDR3 in DNA: TGTGCCAGCAGTGAGGTCCCGGGACAGGACGGAGCTTTCTTT. This translates into CASSEVPGQDGAFF.

In this sample, this clone turned up once. The genes are TRBV13 and TRBJ2-5, with 13 bases identical to TRBD2. Germline CDR1 is PRHDT and CDR2 is FYEKMQ (reference sequence). This CDR3 region has 15 residues. V lost 5 bases, J lost 2 bases, and 2 bases stayed unmatched. The CDR3: CASSKGLAGQETQYF. CDR3 coding DNA: TGTGCCAGCAGCAAGGGACTAGCGGGGCAAGAGACCCAGTACTTC.

The rearrangement joins TRBV7-6 to TRBJ1-5; D unclear. The germline CDR1 and CDR2 sequences are SGHVS and FNYEAQ. The CDR3 sequence is 13 residues long. The V end was cut by 1 base, the J end by 7 bases, with 8 bases between. Here the CDR3 DNA reads TGTGCCAGCAGCTTAGGCCCCGGCCAGCCCCAGCATTTT. It specifies CASSLGPGQPQHF.

The chain couples TRBV7-3 to TRBJ2-7; D not certain. Germline V gene data show CDR1 as SGHTA and CDR2 as FQGTGA. Trimming left V 1 base short and J 2 bases short, with 15 bases between. The CDR3 is 16 amino acids. The CDR3 DNA is TGTGCCAGCAGCTTAATATCCGCAGGTCCAGCCTACGAGCAGTACTTC. Residues: CASSLISAGPAYEQYF.

This clone has a count of ten or more. This chain connects TRBV5-4 to TRBJ1-2, with 12 bases identical to TRBD1. The V gene end was trimmed by 4 bases and the J gene end by 4 bases; junction bases not matched to a gene: 8. CDR3 length: 16 residues. Germline V lookup: CDR1 SGHNT, CDR2 YYREEE (reference sequence). Written as DNA, the CDR3 is TGTGCCAGCAGCAAGGGACAGGGGGCGCAGGGCTATGGCTACACCTTC. It codes for CASSKGQGAQGYGYTF. Full variable domain (missing parts from reference TRBV5-4 and TRBJ1-2): ETGVTQSPTHLIKTRGQQVTLRCSSQSGHNTVSWYQQALGQGPQFIFQYYREEENGRGNFPPRFSGLQFPNYSSELNVNALELDDSALYLCASSKGQGAQGYGYTFGSGTRLTVV.

The chain joins TRBV2 to TRBJ2-5; 7 bases align to TRBD1. The V gene's germline CDR1 is SNHLY and CDR2 FYNNEI. The CDR3 sequence is 14 residues long. With 5 bases clipped from V and 2 bases from J, the junction kept 5 bases outside the gene matches. The CDR3, as DNA: TGTGCCAGCAGTTCAGCCAGGGGGCAAGAGACCCAGTACTTC. Translated, it gives CASSSARGQETQYF.

The J gene is TRBJ1-1, the V gene TRBV5-1; perhaps TRBD1 as D (5 bases). Trimming cost V 3 bases and J 5 bases, with 17 bases left between them. This CDR3 region has 15 residues. The germline V gene has CDR1 SGHRS and CDR2 YFSETQ. This CDR3 is CASSSVRGAGTEAFF. The DNA of the CDR3 is TGCGCCAGCAGCTCCGTACGGGGAGCAGGGACTGAAGCTTTCTTT.

This rearrangement joins TRBV11-2 to TRBJ1-1; unclear D gene. The CDR3 is 15 residues long. Germline lookup yields CDR1 SGHAT and CDR2 FQNNGV. With 4 bases removed from V and 0 bases from J, the gap between germline ends came to 12 bases. The CDR3 bases are TGTGCCAGCAGCTCGACATGGACGGTGAACACTGAAGCTTTCTTT. Residues: CASSSTWTVNTEAFF.

This clone was counted between two and nine times. The chain employs TRBV4-1 and TRBJ2-3; 11 nucleotides match TRBD2. The CDR3 contains 18 residues. The germline V gene encodes CDR1 MGHRA and CDR2 YSYEKL. V trimming: 0 bases; J trimming: 0 bases; junction bases outside the gene matches: 5. This CDR3 is CASSQDWVAGGSTDTQYF. The CDR3 bases are TGCGCCAGCAGCCAAGATTGGGTAGCGGGAGGGAGCACAGATACGCAGTATTTT.

This rearrangement joins TRBV5-4 to TRBJ1-4; D is unresolved. The CDR3 loop spans 12 amino acids. CDR1 and CDR2 from the germline V gene are SGHNT and YYREEE (reference sequence). V dropped 5 bases and J dropped 13 bases, with 15 bases sitting between them. In DNA form, the CDR3 reads TGTGCCAGCAGTATAGATTCGCAACGACTGTTTTTT. Translation: CASSIDSQRLFF.

V gene TRBV27 combines with J gene TRBJ1-1, with TRBD1 matching 9 bases. The CDR3 length is 17 residues. CDR1 and CDR2 from the germline V gene are MNHEY and SMNVEV (reference sequence). With 5 bases clipped from V and 5 bases from J, the junction kept 15 bases outside the gene matches. The CDR3 DNA sequence: TGTGCCAGCAGTCGATACCCCCCGAGACAGGGGGAAACTGAAGCTTTCTTT. This encodes CASSRYPPRQGETEAFF.

The CDR3 DNA reads as TGTGCCAGCAGTGAATTCGGTGAAAAACTGTTTTTT. This encodes CASSEFGEKLFF. This chain uses TRBV25-1 with TRBJ1-4; the D is unclear. Trimming took off 1 base at V and 7 bases at J, with 4 bases between the two ends. CDR1 is MGHDK and CDR2 is SYGVNS in the germline V gene. The CDR3 consists of 12 residues.

This clone was seen a handful of times. The chain employs TRBV5-4 and TRBJ2-1; 9 positions agree with TRBD1. CDR1 and CDR2 (germline): SGHNT, YYREEE (reference sequence). The CDR3 loop spans 13 amino acids. Trimming removed 5 bases from V and 10 bases from J; junction bases left unmatched: 7. The CDR3 protein is CASSRTGDGEQFF. DNA of the CDR3: TGTGCCAGCAGTCGGACAGGGGACGGGGAGCAGTTCTTC.

J is TRBJ2-3 and V is TRBV5-1; TRBD2 might be the D (6 bases). Trimming removed 0 bases from V and 5 bases from J, with 22 bases in between. The CDR3 extends over 18 amino acids. CDR1 SGHRS and CDR2 YFSETQ come from the germline V gene. Written as DNA, the CDR3 is TGCGCCAGCAGCTTGGACATTTGGAGGGCCGGGACGGGAGATACGCAGTATTTT. Translating gives CASSLDIWRAGTGDTQYF.

The genes are TRBV7-6 and TRBJ2-5; 8 bases are shared with TRBD2. J lost 4 bases, V lost 1 base, and 8 bases had no gene match. CDR1 and CDR2 from the germline V gene are SGHVS and FNYEAQ. The CDR3 loop spans 16 amino acids. Here the CDR3 reads CASSLGAREGAETQYF. The CDR3 DNA sequence: TGTGCCAGCAGCTTAGGAGCCCGGGAGGGCGCAGAGACCCAGTACTTC.

This clone was found many times. This chain links TRBV4-1 with TRBJ1-5; a possible D gene is TRBD1 (5 bases). This CDR3 is built from 15 residues. CDR1 and CDR2 from the germline V gene are MGHRA and YSYEKL. Between the trimmed V and J ends, which lost 0 bases and 11 bases, there was a span of 17 bases. The CDR3 DNA reads TGCGCCAGCAGCCAAGAAGGGCGGGGTTTGGGGGCCCAGCATTTT. This encodes CASSQEGRGLGAQHF.